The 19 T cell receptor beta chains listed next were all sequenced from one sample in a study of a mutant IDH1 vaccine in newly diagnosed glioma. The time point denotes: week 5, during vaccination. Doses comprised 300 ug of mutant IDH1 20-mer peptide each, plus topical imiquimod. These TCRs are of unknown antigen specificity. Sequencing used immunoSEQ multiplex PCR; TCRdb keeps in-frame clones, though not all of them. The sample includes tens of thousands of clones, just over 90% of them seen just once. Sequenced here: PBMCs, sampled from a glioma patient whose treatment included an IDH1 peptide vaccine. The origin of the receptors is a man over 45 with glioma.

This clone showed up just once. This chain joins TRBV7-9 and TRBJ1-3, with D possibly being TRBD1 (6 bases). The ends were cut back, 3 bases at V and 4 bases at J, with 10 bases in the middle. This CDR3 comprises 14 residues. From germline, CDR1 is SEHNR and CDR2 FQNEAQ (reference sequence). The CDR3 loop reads CASSFQGYGNTIYF. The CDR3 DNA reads TGTGCCAGCAGCTTCCAGGGGTACGGAAACACCATATATTTT.

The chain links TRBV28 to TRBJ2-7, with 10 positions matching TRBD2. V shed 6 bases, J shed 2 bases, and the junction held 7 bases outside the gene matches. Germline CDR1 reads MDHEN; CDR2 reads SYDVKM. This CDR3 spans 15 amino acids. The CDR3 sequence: CASRGIAGGPYEQYF. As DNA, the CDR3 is TGTGCCAGCAGAGGAATAGCGGGAGGCCCCTACGAGCAGTACTTC.

CDR3 sequence reads: CASSRGQGNTEAFF. CDR3 nucleotide sequence: TGCGCCAGCAGCCGGGGACAGGGGAACACTGAAGCTTTCTTT. The gene calls are TRBV5-1 and TRBJ1-1, with 9 bases aligning to TRBD1. Looked up from germline, CDR1 is SGHRS and CDR2 is YFSETQ. J lost 1 base, V lost 4 bases, and 2 bases had no gene match. This CDR3 is 14 amino acids long.

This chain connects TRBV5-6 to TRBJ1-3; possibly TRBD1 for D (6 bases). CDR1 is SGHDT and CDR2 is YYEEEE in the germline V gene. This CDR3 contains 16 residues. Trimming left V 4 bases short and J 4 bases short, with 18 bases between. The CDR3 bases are TGTGCCAGCAGCCGATCTTACAGGGATATAGGAAACACCATATATTTT. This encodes CASSRSYRDIGNTIYF.

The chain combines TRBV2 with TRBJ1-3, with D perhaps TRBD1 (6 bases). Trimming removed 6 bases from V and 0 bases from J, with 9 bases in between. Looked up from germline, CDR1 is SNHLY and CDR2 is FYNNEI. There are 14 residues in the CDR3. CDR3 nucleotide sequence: TGTGCCAGCAGATTGGACAGCTCTGGAAACACCATATATTTT. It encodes CASRLDSSGNTIYF.

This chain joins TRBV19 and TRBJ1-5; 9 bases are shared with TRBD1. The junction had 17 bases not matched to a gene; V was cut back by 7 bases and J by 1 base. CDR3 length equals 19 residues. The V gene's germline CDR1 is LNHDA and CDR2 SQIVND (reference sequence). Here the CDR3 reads CASNFQTGGVGGSNQPQHF. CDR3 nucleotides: TGTGCCAGTAATTTCCAGACAGGGGGAGTTGGGGGAAGCAATCAGCCCCAGCATTTT. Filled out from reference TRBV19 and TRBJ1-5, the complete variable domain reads DGGITQSPKYLFRKEGQNVTLSCEQNLNHDAMYWYRQDPGQGLRLIYYSQIVNDFQKGDIAEGYSVSREKKESFPLTVTSAQKNPTAFYLCASNFQTGGVGGSNQPQHFGDGTRLSIL.

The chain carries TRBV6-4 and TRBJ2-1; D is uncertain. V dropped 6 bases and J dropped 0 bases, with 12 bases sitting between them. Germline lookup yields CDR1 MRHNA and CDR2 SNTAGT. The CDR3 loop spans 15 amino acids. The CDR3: CASSTQPSSYNEQFF. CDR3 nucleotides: TGTGCCAGCAGCACACAGCCTAGCTCCTACAATGAGCAGTTCTTC.

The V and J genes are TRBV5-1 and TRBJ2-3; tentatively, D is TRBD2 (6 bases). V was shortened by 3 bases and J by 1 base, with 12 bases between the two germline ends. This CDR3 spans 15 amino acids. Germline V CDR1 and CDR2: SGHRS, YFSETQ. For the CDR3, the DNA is TGCGCCAGCAGCTCACCGGGACTCGGCACAGATACGCAGTATTTT. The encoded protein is CASSSPGLGTDTQYF.

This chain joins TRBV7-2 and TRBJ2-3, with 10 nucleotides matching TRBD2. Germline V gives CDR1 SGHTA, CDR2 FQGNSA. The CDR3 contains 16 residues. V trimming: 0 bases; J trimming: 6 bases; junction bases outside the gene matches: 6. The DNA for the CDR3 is TGTGCCAGCAGCTTAGCTGGGGGTAGCGGGGGGGATACGCAGTATTTT. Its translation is CASSLAGGSGGDTQYF.

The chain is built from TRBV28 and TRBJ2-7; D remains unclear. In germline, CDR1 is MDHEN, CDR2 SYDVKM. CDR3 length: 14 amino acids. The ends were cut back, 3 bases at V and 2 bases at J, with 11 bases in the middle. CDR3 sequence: CASSLALLPYEQYF. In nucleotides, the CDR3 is TGTGCCAGCAGTTTGGCACTACTACCCTACGAGCAGTACTTC.

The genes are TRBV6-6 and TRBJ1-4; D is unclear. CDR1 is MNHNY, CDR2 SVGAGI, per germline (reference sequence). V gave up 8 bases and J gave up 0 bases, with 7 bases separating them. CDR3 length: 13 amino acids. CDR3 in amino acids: CASSPATNEKLFF. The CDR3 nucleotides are TGTGCCAGCTCGCCGGCAACTAATGAAAAACTGTTTTTT.

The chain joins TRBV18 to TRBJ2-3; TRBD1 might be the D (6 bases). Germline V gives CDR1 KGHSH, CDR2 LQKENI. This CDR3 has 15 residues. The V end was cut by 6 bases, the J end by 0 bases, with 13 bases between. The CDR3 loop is CASSSSRGSTDTQYF. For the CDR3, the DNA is TGTGCCAGCTCGTCCTCCAGGGGTAGCACAGATACGCAGTATTTT.

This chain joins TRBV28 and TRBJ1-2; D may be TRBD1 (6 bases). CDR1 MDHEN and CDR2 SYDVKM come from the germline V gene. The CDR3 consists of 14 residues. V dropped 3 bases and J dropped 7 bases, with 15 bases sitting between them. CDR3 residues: CASSLGTSKGGYTF. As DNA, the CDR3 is TGTGCCAGCAGTTTGGGGACATCAAAAGGTGGCTACACCTTC.

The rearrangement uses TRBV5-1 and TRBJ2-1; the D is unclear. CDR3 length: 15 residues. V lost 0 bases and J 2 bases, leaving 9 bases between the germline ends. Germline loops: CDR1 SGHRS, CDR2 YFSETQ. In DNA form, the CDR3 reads TGCGCCAGCAGCTTGGAAGGGTCTCCCTACAATGAGCAGTTCTTC. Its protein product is CASSLEGSPYNEQFF.

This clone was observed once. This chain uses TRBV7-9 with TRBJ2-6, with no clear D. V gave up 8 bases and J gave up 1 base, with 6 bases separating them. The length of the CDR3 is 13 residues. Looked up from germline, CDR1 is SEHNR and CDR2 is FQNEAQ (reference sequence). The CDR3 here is CASAESGANVLTF. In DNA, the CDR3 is TGTGCCAGCGCTGAATCTGGGGCCAACGTCCTGACTTTC.

The DNA of the CDR3 is TGTGCCAGCAGTTACGCATCGGTGGCTGGAAACACCATATATTTT. Translating gives CASSYASVAGNTIYF. This chain links TRBV6-5 with TRBJ1-3, with D unresolved. Germline V gene data show CDR1 as MNHEY and CDR2 as SVGAGI. The CDR3 is 15 amino acids. V shed 2 bases and J shed 2 bases, with 10 bases lying between them.

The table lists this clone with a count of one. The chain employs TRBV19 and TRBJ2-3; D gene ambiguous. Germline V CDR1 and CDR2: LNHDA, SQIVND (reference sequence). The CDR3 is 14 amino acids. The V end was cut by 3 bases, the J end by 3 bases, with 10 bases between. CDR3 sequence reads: CASSIELPTDTQYF. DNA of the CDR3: TGTGCCAGTAGTATCGAGCTACCAACAGATACGCAGTATTTT.

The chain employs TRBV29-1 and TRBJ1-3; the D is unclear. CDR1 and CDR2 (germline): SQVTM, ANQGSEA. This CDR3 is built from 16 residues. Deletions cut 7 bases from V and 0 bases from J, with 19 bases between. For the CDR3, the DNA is TGCAGCGCCGCTGGAGGATCGTTGAGCTCTGGAAACACCATATATTTT. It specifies CSAAGGSLSSGNTIYF. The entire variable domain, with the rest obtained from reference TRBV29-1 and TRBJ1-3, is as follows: SAVISQKPSRDICQRGTSLTIQCQVDSQVTMMFWYRQQPGQSLTLIATANQGSEATYESGFVIDKFPISRPNLTFSTLTVSNMSPEDSSIYLCSAAGGSLSSGNTIYFGEGSWLTVV.

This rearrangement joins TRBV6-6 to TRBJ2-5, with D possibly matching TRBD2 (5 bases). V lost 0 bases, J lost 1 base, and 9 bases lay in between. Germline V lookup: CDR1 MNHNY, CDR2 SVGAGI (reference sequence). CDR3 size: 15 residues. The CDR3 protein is CASSYSRAVQETQYF. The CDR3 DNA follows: TGTGCCAGCAGTTACTCGAGGGCAGTCCAAGAGACCCAGTACTTC.